This TCR beta chain was found in a study of blood T cells in healthy people across ages. PCR was performed a second time for 7 to 11 cycles using a sample-barcoded 5' primer and a J-beta primer mix. TCRdb used MiXCR to reprocess the 5' RACE reads, holding one entry per CDR3 protein. Altogether nearly 800,000 distinct CDR3 sequences are present, 25% being singletons, with the ten largest covering more than 3%. The CDR3 totals 15 residues. Germline V lookup: CDR1 DFQATT, CDR2 SNEGSKA (reference sequence). The V and J ends lost 5 bases and 5 bases respectively, with 21 bases between them. A further study also used this sample, focusing on T cells of mothers and their children.

The TCR comes from a boy younger than 18 in good health. The chain couples TRBV20-1 to TRBJ2-5; D tentatively reads TRBD1 or TRBD2 (6 bases each). Material for sequencing was blood. The CDR3 region is CSAESRSGAGETQYF. The CDR3 DNA reads TGCAGTGCTGAATCCAGGTCGGGGGCAGGGGAGACCCAGTACTTC.